This TCR beta chain stems from a study of human T cells and chemical hapten exposure. Time point defined: pre-sensitization, week 0. The treatment here: therapeutic diphenylcyclopropenone sensitization with weekly scalp DPC. Library construction involved attaching unique molecular identifiers to individual cDNA molecules, which allowed quantitative, reproducible TCR counting. Using its own MiXCR run on the RACE reads, TCRdb lists one record per CDR3 protein. Seen here are 300,000 to 450,000 distinct CDR3 sequences, roughly 5.3% observed once, and the top ten hold 2.5% to 3%. Trimming removed 8 bases at V and 5 bases at J, with 13 bases between. CDR3 size: 13 residues.

The chain employs TRBV12-3 or TRBV12-4 and TRBJ2-4, with D tentatively TRBD1 (5 bases). The TCR was taken from a woman aged 45-59 years with alopecia areata. Some clones in this sample may be carry-over from other donors' samples. Specimen: whole blood, collected in connection with sensitization to the hapten diphenylcyclopropenone (DPC). CDR3 in DNA: TGTGCCAGCTATTCTGGGGCTGAAAACATTCAGTACTTC. Protein: CASYSGAENIQYF.